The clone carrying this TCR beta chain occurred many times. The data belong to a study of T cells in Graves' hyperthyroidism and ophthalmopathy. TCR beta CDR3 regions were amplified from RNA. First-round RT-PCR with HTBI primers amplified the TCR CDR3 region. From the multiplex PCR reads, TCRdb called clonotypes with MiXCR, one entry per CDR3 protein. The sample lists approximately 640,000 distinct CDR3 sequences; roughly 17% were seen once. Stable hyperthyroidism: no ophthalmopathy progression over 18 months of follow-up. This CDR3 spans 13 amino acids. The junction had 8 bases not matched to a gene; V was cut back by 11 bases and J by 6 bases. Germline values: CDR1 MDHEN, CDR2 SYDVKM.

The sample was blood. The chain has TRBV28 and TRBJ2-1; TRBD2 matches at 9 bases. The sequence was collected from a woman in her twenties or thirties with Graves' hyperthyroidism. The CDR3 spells CAGGTSPVNEQFF. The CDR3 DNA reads TGTGCCGGGGGGACTAGCCCTGTCAATGAGCAGTTCTTC.